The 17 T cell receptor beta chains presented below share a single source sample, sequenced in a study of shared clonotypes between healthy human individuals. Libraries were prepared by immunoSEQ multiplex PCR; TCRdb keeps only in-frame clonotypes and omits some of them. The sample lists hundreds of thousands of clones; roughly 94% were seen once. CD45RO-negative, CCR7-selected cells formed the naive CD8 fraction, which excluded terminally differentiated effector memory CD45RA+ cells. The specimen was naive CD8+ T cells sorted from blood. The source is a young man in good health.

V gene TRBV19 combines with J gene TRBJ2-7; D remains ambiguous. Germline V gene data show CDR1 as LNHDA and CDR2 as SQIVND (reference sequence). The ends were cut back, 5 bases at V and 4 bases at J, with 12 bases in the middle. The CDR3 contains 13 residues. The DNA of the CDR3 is TGTGCCAGTAGTCTATCCGGACCGTACGAGCAGTACTTC. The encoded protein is CASSLSGPYEQYF.

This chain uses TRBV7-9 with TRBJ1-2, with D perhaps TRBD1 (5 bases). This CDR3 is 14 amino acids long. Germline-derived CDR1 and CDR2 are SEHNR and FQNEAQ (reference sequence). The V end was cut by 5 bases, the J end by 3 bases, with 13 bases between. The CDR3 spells CASSPSRVDYGYTF. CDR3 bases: TGTGCCAGCAGCCCCTCCAGGGTAGACTATGGCTACACCTTC.

CDR3: CASKRPGRNQPQHF. The CDR3 DNA follows: TGTGCCAGCAAGCGCCCAGGACGAAATCAGCCCCAGCATTTT. The chain combines TRBV7-9 with TRBJ1-5; D remains unclear. V lost 7 bases to trimming and J lost 4 bases, with 14 bases between them. The CDR3 is 14 residues long. Germline assignment: CDR1 SEHNR and CDR2 FQNEAQ (reference sequence).

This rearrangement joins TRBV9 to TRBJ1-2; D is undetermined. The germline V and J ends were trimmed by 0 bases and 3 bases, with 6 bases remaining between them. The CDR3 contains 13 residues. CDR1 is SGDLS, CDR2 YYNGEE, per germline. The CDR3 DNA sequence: TGTGCCAGCAGCGTAGGCCAGGACTATGGCTACACCTTC. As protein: CASSVGQDYGYTF.

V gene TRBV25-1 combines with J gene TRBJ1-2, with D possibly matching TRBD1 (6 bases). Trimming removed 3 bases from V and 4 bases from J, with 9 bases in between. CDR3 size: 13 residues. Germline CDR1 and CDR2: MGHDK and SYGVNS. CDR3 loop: CASSDVGAYGYTF. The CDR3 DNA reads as TGTGCCAGCAGTGATGTGGGGGCCTATGGCTACACCTTC.

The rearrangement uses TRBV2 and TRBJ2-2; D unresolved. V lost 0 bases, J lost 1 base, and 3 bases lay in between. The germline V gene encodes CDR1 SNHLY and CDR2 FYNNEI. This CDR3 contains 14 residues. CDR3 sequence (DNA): TGTGCCAGCAGTGAAGCGCGGAACACCGGGGAGCTGTTTTTT. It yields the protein CASSEARNTGELFF. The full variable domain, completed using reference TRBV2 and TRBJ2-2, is EPEVTQTPSHQVTQMGQEVILRCVPISNHLYFYWYRQILGQKVEFLVSFYNNEISEKSEIFDDQFSVERPDGSNFTLKIRSTKLEDSAMYFCASSEARNTGELFFGEGSRLTVL.

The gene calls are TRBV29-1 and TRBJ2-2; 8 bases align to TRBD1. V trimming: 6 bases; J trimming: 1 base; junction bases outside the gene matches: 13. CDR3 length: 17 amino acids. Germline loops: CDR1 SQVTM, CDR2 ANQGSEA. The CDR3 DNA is TGCAGCGTCGAAACCGCCCCCGGGACAGGGAACACCGGGGAGCTGTTTTTT. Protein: CSVETAPGTGNTGELFF.

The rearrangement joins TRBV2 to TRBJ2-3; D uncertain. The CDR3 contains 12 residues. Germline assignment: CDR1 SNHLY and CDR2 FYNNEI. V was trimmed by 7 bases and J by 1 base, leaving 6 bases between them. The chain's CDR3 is CASKSGTDTQYF. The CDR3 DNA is TGTGCCAGCAAATCGGGCACAGATACGCAGTATTTT. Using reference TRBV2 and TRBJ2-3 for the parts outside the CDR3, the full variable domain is EPEVTQTPSHQVTQMGQEVILRCVPISNHLYFYWYRQILGQKVEFLVSFYNNEISEKSEIFDDQFSVERPDGSNFTLKIRSTKLEDSAMYFCASKSGTDTQYFGPGTRLTVL.

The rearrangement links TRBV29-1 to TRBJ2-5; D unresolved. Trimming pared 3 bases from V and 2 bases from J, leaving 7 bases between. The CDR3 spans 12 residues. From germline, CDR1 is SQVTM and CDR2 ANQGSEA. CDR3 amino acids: CSVEPQQETQYF. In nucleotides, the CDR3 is TGCAGCGTTGAGCCCCAGCAAGAGACCCAGTACTTC.

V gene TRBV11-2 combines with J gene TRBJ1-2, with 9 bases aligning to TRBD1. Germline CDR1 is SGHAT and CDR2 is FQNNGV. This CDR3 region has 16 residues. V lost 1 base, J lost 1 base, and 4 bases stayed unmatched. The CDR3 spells CASSLGPGQGNYGYTF. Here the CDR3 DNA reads TGTGCCAGCAGCTTAGGCCCGGGACAGGGTAACTATGGCTACACCTTC. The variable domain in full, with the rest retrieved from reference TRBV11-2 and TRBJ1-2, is EAGVAQSPRYKIIEKRQSVAFWCNPISGHATLYWYQQILGQGPKLLIQFQNNGVVDDSQLPKDRFSAERLKGVDSTLKIQPAKLEDSAVYLCASSLGPGQGNYGYTFGSGTRLTVV.

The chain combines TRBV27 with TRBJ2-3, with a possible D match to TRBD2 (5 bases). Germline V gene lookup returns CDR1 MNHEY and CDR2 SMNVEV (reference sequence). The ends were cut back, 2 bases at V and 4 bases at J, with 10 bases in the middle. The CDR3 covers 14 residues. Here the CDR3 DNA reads TGTGCCAGCAGTTTAAGTGACTACCCAGATACGCAGTATTTT. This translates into CASSLSDYPDTQYF.

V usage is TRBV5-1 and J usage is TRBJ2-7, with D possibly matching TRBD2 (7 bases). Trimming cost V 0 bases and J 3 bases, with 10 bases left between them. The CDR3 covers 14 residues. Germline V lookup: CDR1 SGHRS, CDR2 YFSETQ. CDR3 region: CASSLGGGLYEQYF. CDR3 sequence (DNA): TGCGCCAGCAGCTTGGGCGGGGGCCTCTACGAGCAGTACTTC.

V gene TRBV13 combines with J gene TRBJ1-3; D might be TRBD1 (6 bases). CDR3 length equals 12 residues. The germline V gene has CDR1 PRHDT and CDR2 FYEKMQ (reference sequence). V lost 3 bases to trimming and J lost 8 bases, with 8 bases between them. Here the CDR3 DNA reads TGTGCCAGCAGCTTGGGGGCGGACACCATATATTTT. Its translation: CASSLGADTIYF.

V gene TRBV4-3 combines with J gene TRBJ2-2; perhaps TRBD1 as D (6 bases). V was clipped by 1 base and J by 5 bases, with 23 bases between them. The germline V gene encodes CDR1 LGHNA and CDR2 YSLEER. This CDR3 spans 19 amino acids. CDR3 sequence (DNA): TGCGCCAGCAGCCAAGGATATATTGTCTGGTCTCAGGGGACCGGGGAGCTGTTTTTT. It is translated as CASSQGYIVWSQGTGELFF.

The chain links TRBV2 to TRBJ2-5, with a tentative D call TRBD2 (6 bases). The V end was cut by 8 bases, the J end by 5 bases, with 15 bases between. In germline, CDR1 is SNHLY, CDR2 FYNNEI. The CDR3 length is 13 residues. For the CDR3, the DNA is TGTGCCAGCCCGGAGGGCCGTAGGGAGACCCAGTACTTC. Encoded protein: CASPEGRRETQYF.

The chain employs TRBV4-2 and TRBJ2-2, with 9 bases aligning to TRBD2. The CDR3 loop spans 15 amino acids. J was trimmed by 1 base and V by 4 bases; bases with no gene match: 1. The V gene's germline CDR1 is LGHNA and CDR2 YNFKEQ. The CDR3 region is CASSRLAENTGELFF. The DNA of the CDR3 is TGTGCCAGCAGCCGACTAGCGGAGAACACCGGGGAGCTGTTTTTT.

CDR3 amino acids: CASSNGPYYEQYF. DNA of the CDR3: TGTGCCAGCAGTAATGGTCCCTACTACGAGCAGTACTTC. The V call is TRBV25-1, the J call TRBJ2-7; D gene ambiguous. Germline V CDR1 and CDR2: MGHDK, SYGVNS. The CDR3 covers 13 residues. The V gene lost 5 bases and the J gene lost 3 bases, with 11 bases spanning the gap.